The sample holds one count of the clone carrying this T cell receptor (beta chain). Its target is unknown. These data belong to a study of immune evolution from preneoplasia to lung adenocarcinoma. This CDR3 contains 11 residues. With 0 bases removed from V and 6 bases from J, the gap between germline ends came to 6 bases. Germline-derived CDR1 and CDR2 are SQVTM and ANQGSEA. Patient tissue came from resections in Japan or China, 2014–2017. Two lung cancer pathologists independently confirmed each histologic diagnosis. Sequenced by immunoSEQ multiplex PCR; TCRdb stores in-frame clones only, minus some. Of some 4,800 clones in the sample, around 80% were seen once. Study-wide results and caveats: Clonality was highest in normal lung, lower in later-stage lesions apparently. Normal lung had the highest top T cell clone frequencies.

The chain recombines TRBV29-1 with TRBJ2-7; D tentatively reads TRBD1 or TRBD2 (5 bases each). This receptor was taken from a donor older than 65 with lung adenocarcinoma. The sequenced sample consisted of FFPE adjacent normal lung tissue. This CDR3 is CSVEDGGEQYF. CDR3 bases: TGCAGCGTTGAAGATGGGGGCGAGCAGTACTTC.